This T cell receptor beta chain was observed in a study of shared clonotypes between healthy human individuals. Study conclusions and caveats: On the whole, naive subsets had larger estimated richness than memory subsets had.

Repertoires were generated with immunoSEQ multiplex PCR, while TCRdb's copy carries only in-frame clones and drops some. The profile shows 150,000 to 200,000 clones, roughly 91% of them singletons. Worth noting for this clone: No antigen is known for it.

Participating donors were healthy, HIV-negative adults free of recent acute infections or vaccinations. The receptor was isolated from a woman in her 30s in good health. Input material: naive CD4+ T cells sorted from blood. Sample subset: CD45RA+ positively selected.

The CDR3 bases are TGCGCCAGCACTCTTACAGGGGTACCTAACTATGGCTACACCTTC. Its translation is CASTLTGVPNYGYTF. The chain couples TRBV5-1 to TRBJ1-2; the match to TRBD1 covers 7 bases. Looked up from germline, CDR1 is SGHRS and CDR2 is YFSETQ. With V trimmed by 6 bases and J by 0 bases, 8 bases remained unmatched. This CDR3 is built from 15 residues.